A selection of T cell receptor beta chains follows, all from one sample in a study of T-cell reconstitution after alpha-beta-depleted transplantation in children. TCRdb fed the PCR reads into MiXCR, producing one record per CDR3 protein. Of more than 550,000 distinct CDR3 sequences listed, about 10% are singletons. The sequencing here drew on PBMCs from the stem cell graft donor, taken from the stem cell graft. The receptors shown here come from a human donor who donated a stem cell graft to a child with acute myeloid leukemia. The CDR3 runs from the conserved cysteine through the conserved F or W.

TRBV7-6	TRBJ2-6	CASSWNILSGANVLTF
TRBV6-1	TRBJ2-6	CASTDSGANVLTF
TRBV20-1	TRBJ2-1	CSASDSGKPYNEQFF
TRBV29-1	TRBJ2-4	CSVLQGNQNIQYF
TRBV28	TRBJ2-1	CASSLGGGLYNEQFF
TRBV6-2/TRBV6-3	TRBJ2-7	CASSQEGLAGFLAWEQYF
TRBV24-1	TRBJ2-1	CATSDLWTSSYNEQFF
TRBV20-1	TRBJ2-7	CSARRTGVNGQYF
TRBV6-2/TRBV6-3	TRBJ2-1	CASHPRTTSGSEQFF
TRBV20-1	TRBJ2-3	CSARDGDGTTDTQYF
TRBV7-3	TRBJ2-4	CASSLRGSSGSYAIQYF
TRBV12-3/TRBV12-4	TRBJ1-3	CASSAPREGNTIYF
TRBV5-1	TRBJ2-3	CASSTMTGATDTQYF
TRBV5-6	TRBJ1-2	CASGLSLVFYGYTF
TRBV15	TRBJ2-3	CATSRDSWSGSTDTQYF
TRBV29-1	TRBJ2-3	CSGQPGVSTDTQYF
TRBV30	TRBJ2-7	CAWERGGSEQYF